This TCR beta chain was sequenced in a study of blood T cell repertoires in COVID-19. Background on the study: Some COVID-19 samples were acute and others convalescent; all came from the United States, Italy and Spain. In each case, the material was cDNA or gDNA derived from T cells, B-cell-depleted T cells, or PBMCs.

The CDR3 length is 14 residues. Germline CDR1 is MGHRA and CDR2 is YSYEKL. The V and J ends lost 4 bases and 6 bases respectively, with 15 bases between them. Study processing details: The assay estimated nucleated cells by amplifying reference gene primers. The protocol was immunoSEQ multiplex PCR, while the TCRdb copy is restricted to in-frame clones and leaves out a portion. The DNA was the basis for D and trimming; V, J and clone size are from that table. The sample yields roughly 200,000 clones, 70% to 90% seen once. The chain recombines TRBV4-1 with TRBJ1-2, with D possibly TRBD1 on 6 matching bases. This TCR was sampled from a woman under 40 with active or convalescent COVID-19. The sequencing input was peripheral blood. CDR3 loop: CASSPRTVPDGYTF. Here the CDR3 DNA reads TGCGCCAGCAGCCCCCGGACAGTTCCGGATGGCTACACCTTC.